The next 29 T cell receptor beta chains were all read from a single sample in a study of blood T cell repertoires in COVID-19. TCRdb keeps only in-frame clones here, not all; method: immunoSEQ multiplex PCR. The top ten hold 3% of the sample, which has about 270,000 clones, around 90% seen once. The sample taken for sequencing was PBMCs or T cells enriched from blood (not recorded which). The receptor set was obtained from a woman aged 50 to 65 who had recovered from COVID-19.

This chain links TRBV9 with TRBJ1-3, with 8 bases matching TRBD1. The V segment lost 1 base and the J segment 6 bases; nucleotides outside the gene matches: 12. The germline V gene has CDR1 SGDLS and CDR2 YYNGEE. CDR3 length: 17 residues. The CDR3 DNA is TGTGCCAGCAGCGTACCAGGACAGGGTCACGGTGAAAACACCATATATTTT. It encodes CASSVPGQGHGENTIYF.

The rearrangement joins TRBV28 to TRBJ1-5; the D gene is possibly TRBD1 (6 bases). The CDR3 covers 14 residues. CDR1 and CDR2 from the germline V gene are MDHEN and SYDVKM. Trimming removed 4 bases from V and 6 bases from J, with 13 bases in between. CDR3 sequence reads: CASSSGTTGQPQHF. For the CDR3, the DNA is TGTGCCAGCAGTTCAGGGACAACGGGTCAGCCCCAGCATTTT.

This chain's CDR3 is CASSKDSGVSYEQYF. The CDR3 nucleotides read TGTGCCAGCAGCAAAGATAGCGGAGTTTCGTACGAGCAGTACTTC. The chain couples TRBV21-1 to TRBJ2-7; the table names TRBD2, a call not compared with the DNA. TRBV21-1 constitutes a pseudogene. The CDR3 runs 15 residues.

The V call is TRBV4-3, the J call TRBJ2-1; 9 bases fit TRBD1. The germline V gene encodes CDR1 LGHNA and CDR2 YSLEER. The CDR3 is made up of 14 amino acids. V dropped 3 bases and J dropped 10; count of bases not matched to a gene: 7. The CDR3: CASSHGQGLGEQFF. CDR3 nucleotide sequence: TGCGCCAGCAGCCACGGACAGGGGTTGGGAGAGCAGTTCTTC.

The V call is TRBV10-1, the J call TRBJ2-1, with 13 bases identical to TRBD2. Germline CDR1 and CDR2: WNHNN and SYGVQD (reference sequence). CDR3 length: 16 residues. The V segment lost 4 bases and the J segment 8 bases; nucleotides outside the gene matches: 8. The CDR3 nucleotides read TGCGCCAGCAGTGGGACTAGCGGGAGAGCTACCCATGAGCAGTTCTTC. It translates to CASSGTSGRATHEQFF.

Written as DNA, the CDR3 is TGTGCCATCAGTGTTCTTGAATCCGGGAATGAGCAGTTCTTC. It specifies CAISVLESGNEQFF. The rearrangement links TRBV10-3 to TRBJ2-1; D is undetermined. CDR3 size: 14 residues. V lost 4 bases to trimming and J lost 7 bases, with 14 bases between them. Germline V gene lookup returns CDR1 ENHRY and CDR2 SYGVKD.

The chain recombines TRBV3-1 (or the pseudogene TRBV3-2) with TRBJ1-1; D remains unclear. The germline V gene encodes CDR1 LGHDT and CDR2 YNNKEL (reference sequence). This CDR3 has 13 amino acids. Trimming took off 2 bases at V and 2 bases at J, with 6 bases between the two ends. CDR3 coding DNA: TGTGCCAGCAGCCAACCCTACAACACTGAAGCTTTCTTT. Translation gives CASSQPYNTEAFF.

This clone was detected only once. The V gene is TRBV7-3, the J gene TRBJ2-1; 7 bases are shared with TRBD2. V was clipped by 3 bases and J by 6 bases; unmatched bases: 8. Germline CDR1 reads SGHTA; CDR2 reads FQGTGA. This CDR3 has 15 residues. For the CDR3, the DNA is TGTGCCAGCAGCTTTAAAGGACTAGACGGCAATGAGCAGTTCTTC. It is translated as CASSFKGLDGNEQFF.

This clone was seen only once. V gene TRBV28 combines with J gene TRBJ2-1; 13 positions agree with TRBD2. From germline, CDR1 is MDHEN and CDR2 SYDVKM. Germline trimming cut 2 bases from V and 13 bases from J; bases unmatched to any gene: 8. The CDR3 consists of 15 residues. The CDR3 nucleotides are TGTGCCAGCAGTTTAGGACTAGCGGGAGTCTCACCACAGTTCTTC. It specifies CASSLGLAGVSPQFF.

The chain is built from TRBV14 and TRBJ1-5; D remains ambiguous. Germline V gives CDR1 SGHDN, CDR2 FVKESK. Trimming pared 4 bases from V and 3 bases from J, leaving 7 bases between. The CDR3 runs 13 residues. The CDR3 sequence: CASSLRINQPQHF. The CDR3 nucleotides are TGTGCCAGCAGCCTGCGAATCAATCAGCCCCAGCATTTT.

The chain joins TRBV11-2 to TRBJ2-3, with TRBD2 matching over 13 bases. This CDR3 region has 16 residues. Losses at the gene ends were 4 bases for V and 5 bases for J; bases not matched to a gene: 6. Looked up from germline, CDR1 is SGHAT and CDR2 is FQNNGV. CDR3 region: CASSSGLAGVVDTQYF. The CDR3 bases are TGTGCCAGCAGCTCAGGACTAGCGGGAGTGGTAGATACGCAGTATTTT.

The rearrangement joins TRBV3-1 (or the pseudogene TRBV3-2) to TRBJ2-7; 7 bases line up with TRBD2. Per germline, CDR1 LGHDT and CDR2 YNNKEL (reference sequence). V lost 3 bases and J lost 5; bases outside the gene matches: 10. This CDR3 is built from 15 residues. Here the CDR3 DNA reads TGTGCCAGCAGCCAGATTAGCGGGCCGCCCAACGAGCAGTACTTC. This translates into CASSQISGPPNEQYF.

The chain employs TRBV13 and TRBJ1-3; 8 bases align to TRBD1. The junction had 14 bases not matched to a gene; V was cut back by 6 bases and J by 4 bases. The CDR3 has 17 amino acids. Germline V lookup: CDR1 PRHDT, CDR2 FYEKMQ (reference sequence). Here the CDR3 reads CASRAGKGRTGGNTIYF. The CDR3 nucleotides read TGTGCCAGCAGGGCAGGAAAGGGGCGGACAGGGGGAAACACCATATATTTT.

The V call is TRBV4-1, the J call TRBJ1-5; D remains unclear. The CDR3 is 14 amino acids. Germline CDR1 is MGHRA and CDR2 is YSYEKL. V lost 1 base to trimming and J lost 3 bases, with 7 bases between them. CDR3 protein: CASSQGRDNQPQHF. DNA for the CDR3: TGCGCCAGCAGCCAAGGACGGGACAATCAGCCCCAGCATTTT.

The CDR3 reads CASGPTMTGGEQYF. The CDR3 nucleotides read TGTGCCAGCGGCCCTACTATGACCGGTGGAGAGCAGTACTTC. The chain links TRBV11-2 to TRBJ2-7; D is undetermined. Trimming removed 8 bases from V and 7 bases from J, with 21 bases in between. This CDR3 is 14 amino acids long. From germline, CDR1 is SGHAT and CDR2 FQNNGV.

The chain recombines TRBV18 with TRBJ2-1; TRBD2 matches at 11 bases. J lost 6 bases, V lost 3 bases, and 4 bases had no gene match. The CDR3 consists of 15 residues. Germline-derived CDR1 and CDR2 are KGHSH and LQKENI. CDR3 region: CASSPPSGGFNEQFF. The CDR3 DNA sequence: TGTGCCAGCTCACCTCCTAGCGGGGGGTTCAATGAGCAGTTCTTC.

The chain joins TRBV28 to TRBJ1-4; 7 bases agree with TRBD1. The J segment lost 8 bases and the V segment lost 6 bases, leaving 12 bases of the junction unmatched. The CDR3 sequence is 15 residues long. Germline V gene lookup returns CDR1 MDHEN and CDR2 SYDVKM. The CDR3 reads CASSAATTGVEKLFF. The DNA of the CDR3 is TGTGCCAGCAGCGCCGCCACAACAGGGGTAGAAAAACTGTTTTTT.

The chain combines TRBV15 with TRBJ1-3, with no clear D. V was shortened by 6 bases and J by 2 bases, with 14 bases between the two germline ends. Germline V gives CDR1 LNHNV, CDR2 YYDKDF (reference sequence). The CDR3 spans 15 residues. CDR3 residues: CATSSRVAPGNTIYF. The CDR3, as DNA: TGTGCCACCAGTTCTCGGGTGGCCCCTGGAAACACCATATATTTT. The whole variable domain, filled in from reference TRBV15 and TRBJ1-3, reads DAMVIQNPRYQVTQFGKPVTLSCSQTLNHNVMYWYQQKSSQAPKLLFHYYDKDFNNEADTPDNFQSRRPNTSFCFLDIRSPGLGDTAMYLCATSSRVAPGNTIYFGEGSWLTVV.

This sequence joins TRBV24-1 and TRBJ2-1, with 8 bases identical to TRBD2. CDR3 length equals 16 residues. Trimming took 5 bases from V and 3 from J; bases not matched to a gene: 8. The germline V gene has CDR1 KGHDR and CDR2 SFDVKD. The CDR3 is CATSGAGGTSYNEQFF. The CDR3 region has the DNA TGTGCCACCAGTGGGGCAGGCGGGACTAGCTACAATGAGCAGTTCTTC.

The gene calls are TRBV10-2 and TRBJ1-2, with D unresolved. CDR1 WSHSY and CDR2 SAAADI come from the germline V gene. Trimming took off 0 bases at V and 13 bases at J, with 15 bases between the two ends. The CDR3 is made up of 13 amino acids. CDR3 region: CASSESYQMAGTF. The CDR3 nucleotides are TGCGCCAGCAGTGAGTCTTATCAGATGGCGGGCACCTTC.

This chain joins TRBV18 and TRBJ2-7; no firm D call. The CDR3 is 13 amino acids. The germline V gene encodes CDR1 KGHSH and CDR2 LQKENI. V lost 3 bases, J lost 2 bases, and 8 bases lay in between. The chain's CDR3 is CASSPDTPYEQYF. CDR3 DNA sequence: TGTGCCAGCTCACCTGACACCCCCTACGAGCAGTACTTC.

The chain employs TRBV15 and TRBJ2-1; possible D gene TRBD1, 6 bases. CDR1 is LNHNV, CDR2 YYDKDF, per germline (reference sequence). This CDR3 spans 14 amino acids. V lost 2 bases and J 8 bases, leaving 13 bases between the germline ends. In DNA form, the CDR3 reads TGTGCCACCAGCAGATTGACAGGTTTGGATGAGCAGTTCTTC. Protein sequence: CATSRLTGLDEQFF.

This rearrangement joins TRBV27 to TRBJ1-6, with D unresolved. CDR1 is MNHEY, CDR2 SMNVEV, per germline (reference sequence). Trimming took 7 bases from V and 7 from J, leaving 20 bases between them. There are 16 residues in the CDR3. CDR3 bases: TGTGCCAGCACCCCAGGAGGAATCCCAGAGAATTCACCCCTCCACTTT. Its translation is CASTPGGIPENSPLHF.

The V and J genes are TRBV14 and TRBJ2-5, with 10 nucleotides matching TRBD2. CDR3 length equals 18 residues. Germline-derived CDR1 and CDR2 are SGHDN and FVKESK. After removal of 1 base from V and 3 bases from J, the junction contained 11 bases not matched to a gene. CDR3 DNA: TGTGCCAGCAGCCAAGCCTCCGGGACTAGCGTAACAAAAGAGACCCAGTACTTC. This sequence encodes CASSQASGTSVTKETQYF.

V usage is TRBV5-4 and J usage is TRBJ2-5, with 7 bases that match TRBD2. The CDR3 length is 15 residues. The germline V gene encodes CDR1 SGHNT and CDR2 YYREEE (reference sequence). J gave up 5 bases and V 4 bases, and 11 bases lay outside the gene matches. CDR3 residues: CASSTGGTSLETQYF. As DNA, the CDR3 is TGTGCCAGCAGCACGGGAGGCACTAGTCTGGAGACCCAGTACTTC. The complete variable domain, with remaining parts taken from reference TRBV5-4 and TRBJ2-5, reads ETGVTQSPTHLIKTRGQQVTLRCSSQSGHNTVSWYQQALGQGPQFIFQYYREEENGRGNFPPRFSGLQFPNYSSELNVNALELDDSALYLCASSTGGTSLETQYFGPGTRLLVL.

The chain uses TRBV2 and TRBJ2-1; 9 bases are a match to TRBD2. V shed 4 bases, J shed 7 bases, and the junction held 14 bases outside the gene matches. In germline, CDR1 is SNHLY, CDR2 FYNNEI. This CDR3 contains 17 residues. The CDR3 sequence is CASSVSGTSRRGNEQFF. The CDR3 DNA follows: TGTGCCAGCAGTGTCTCTGGGACTAGCAGGAGGGGGAATGAGCAGTTCTTC.

The rearrangement links TRBV20-1 to TRBJ1-2; D gene ambiguous. The CDR3 is 11 residues long. V shed 4 bases and J shed 0 bases, with 3 bases lying between them. CDR1 is DFQATT and CDR2 is SNEGSKA in the germline V gene (reference sequence). CDR3 DNA: TGCAGTGCTATAGCTAACTATGGCTACACCTTC. This codes for CSAIANYGYTF.

The rearrangement joins TRBV11-2 to TRBJ1-1, with D perhaps matching TRBD1 (5 bases). CDR3 length: 13 amino acids. Deletions cut 5 bases from V and 2 bases from J, with 9 bases between. CDR1 and CDR2 from the germline V gene are SGHAT and FQNNGV. The CDR3 coding sequence is TGTGCCAGCAGCCTAGGACAAAACACTGAAGCTTTCTTT. It codes for CASSLGQNTEAFF.

The chain is built from TRBV28 and TRBJ2-3; 7 positions agree with TRBD2. V was clipped by 1 base and J by 2 bases; unmatched bases: 3. Germline assignment: CDR1 MDHEN and CDR2 SYDVKM. This CDR3 has 15 amino acids. CDR3 sequence reads: CASSLFAGDTDTQYF. In DNA, the CDR3 is TGTGCCAGCAGTTTATTCGCGGGAGACACAGATACGCAGTATTTT.